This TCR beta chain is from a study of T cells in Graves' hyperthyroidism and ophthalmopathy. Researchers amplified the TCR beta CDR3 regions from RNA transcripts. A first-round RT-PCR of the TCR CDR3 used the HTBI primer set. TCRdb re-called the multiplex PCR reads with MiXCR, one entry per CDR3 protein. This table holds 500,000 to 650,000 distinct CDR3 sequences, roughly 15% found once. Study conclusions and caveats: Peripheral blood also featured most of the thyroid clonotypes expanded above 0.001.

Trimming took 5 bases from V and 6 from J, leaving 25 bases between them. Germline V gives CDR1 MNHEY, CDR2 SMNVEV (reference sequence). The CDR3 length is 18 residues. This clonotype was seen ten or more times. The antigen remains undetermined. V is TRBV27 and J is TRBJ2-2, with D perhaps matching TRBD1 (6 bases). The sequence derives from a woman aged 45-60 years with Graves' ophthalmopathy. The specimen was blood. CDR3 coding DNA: TGTGCCAGCAGTCCTAACTCCTACAGGGAAGAGCGCTCCGGGGAGCTGTTTTTT. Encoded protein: CASSPNSYREERSGELFF.